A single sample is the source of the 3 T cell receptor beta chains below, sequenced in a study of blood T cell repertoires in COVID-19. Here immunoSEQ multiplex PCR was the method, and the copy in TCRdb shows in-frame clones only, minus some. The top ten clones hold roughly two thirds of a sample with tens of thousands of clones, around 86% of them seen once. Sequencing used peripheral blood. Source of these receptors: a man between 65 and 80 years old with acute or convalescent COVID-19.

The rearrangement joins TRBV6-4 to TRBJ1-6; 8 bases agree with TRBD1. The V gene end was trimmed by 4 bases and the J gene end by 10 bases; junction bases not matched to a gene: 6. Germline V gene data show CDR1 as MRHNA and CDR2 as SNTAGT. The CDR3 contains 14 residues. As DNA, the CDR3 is TGTGCCAGCAGTGCCGACAGGGGCGAGTCACCCCTCCACTTT. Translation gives CASSADRGESPLHF.

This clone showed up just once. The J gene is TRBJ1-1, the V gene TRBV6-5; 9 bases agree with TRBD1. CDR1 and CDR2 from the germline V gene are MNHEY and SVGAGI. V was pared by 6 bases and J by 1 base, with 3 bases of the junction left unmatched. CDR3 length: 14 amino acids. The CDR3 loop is CASRGQGTNTEAFF. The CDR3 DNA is TGTGCCAGCAGAGGACAGGGGACGAACACTGAAGCTTTCTTT.

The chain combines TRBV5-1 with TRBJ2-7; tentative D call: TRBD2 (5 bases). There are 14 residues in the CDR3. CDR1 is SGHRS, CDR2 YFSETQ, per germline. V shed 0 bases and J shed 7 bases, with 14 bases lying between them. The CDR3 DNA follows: TGCGCCAGCAGCTTGGGGAGTGAGACGGGGGAGCAGTACTTC. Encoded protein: CASSLGSETGEQYF.